This record looks at one T cell receptor (beta chain) sequence and its context. Antigen unknown. This sample is drawn from a study of blood T cells in healthy people across ages. Whole-study results and caveats: There was no known CMV status for donors, so expanded clonotype changes were possibly confounded. Long-lived donors carried more naive CD4+ cells and greater diversity than aged donors.

Together with a sample-barcoded 5' primer, a J-beta primer mix was included in a second PCR lasting about 7 to 12 cycles. Each TCR beta cDNA got a 12-nucleotide random molecular identifier. TCRdb recomputed calls from the 5' RACE reads with MiXCR, one row per CDR3 protein. The sample has fewer than 800,000 distinct CDR3 sequences, around a quarter seen once. Healthy Caucasian individuals from Russia aged about 6 to 90 served as donors. V was pared by 6 bases and J by 0 bases, with 9 bases between. The CDR3 has 13 amino acids. CDR1 SQVTM and CDR2 ANQGSEA come from the germline V gene. These same records also appear under a second study, on T cells of mothers and their children.

The genes are TRBV29-1 and TRBJ2-4; no reliable D call. The sequence was obtained from a boy between 5 and 17 years old in good health. The sequenced sample was blood. The CDR3 is CSVGTIAKNIQYF. CDR3 DNA: TGCAGCGTCGGAACCATAGCCAAAAACATTCAGTACTTC.